This is a list of T cell receptor beta chains from one sample in a study of blood T cell repertoires in COVID-19. The protocol was immunoSEQ multiplex PCR, while the TCRdb copy is restricted to in-frame clones and leaves out a portion. The sample includes fewer than 150,000 clones, roughly nine tenths seen only once; the top ten take 7.5% to 9%. What was sequenced was peripheral blood. The source of these receptors is a man between 70 and 80 years old who had recovered from COVID-19. The CDR3 runs from the conserved cysteine through the conserved F or W. The order of the fields is J gene, D gene, V gene, clone size, CDR3 DNA, CDR3 protein. D genes are given only for firm matches. Size is omitted from some rows. Given values are once, few, many or a class for expanded clones.

>TRBJ2-2|-|TRBV6-2/TRBV6-3|-
TGTGCCAGCAGTTATTTTAAAACCGGGGAGCTGTTTTTT
CASSYFKTGELFF
>TRBJ1-4|TRBD1|TRBV7-8|few
TGTGCCAGCAGCCAGGACAGGGCAGAAAAACTGTTTTTT
CASSQDRAEKLFF
>TRBJ2-1|TRBD2|TRBV19|-
TGTGCCAGTAGTATGGAAGGGCGGGGGGGCATCGACAATGAGCAGTTCTTC
CASSMEGRGGIDNEQFF
>TRBJ2-1|TRBD1|TRBV11-2|-
TGTGCCAGCAGCTTAAGGCTGCAGGGGGCCTCCTACAATGAGCAGTTCTTC
CASSLRLQGASYNEQFF
>TRBJ2-7|TRBD1|TRBV18|-
TGTGCCAGCTCACCCGACAGGGGTCCCATCGAGCAGTACTTC
CASSPDRGPIEQYF
>TRBJ2-5|TRBD2|TRBV9|once
TGTGCCAGCAGCGTAGCTGGGTTGGGGCTAGCGGGTACCCAAGAGACCCAGTACTTC
CASSVAGLGLAGTQETQYF
>TRBJ2-5|TRBD1|TRBV5-1|-
TGCGCCAGCAGCTTCGGGACAGGGGGCATGGAGACCCAGTACTTC
CASSFGTGGMETQYF
>TRBJ1-4|-|TRBV5-1|-
TGCGCCAGCAGCTACTCCAACACAGCAACTAATGAAAAACTGTTTTTT
CASSYSNTATNEKLFF
>TRBJ1-6|TRBD1|TRBV3-1/TRBV3-2|-
TGTGCCAGCAGCCAGGGGGACAGGAGCAATTCACCCCTCCACTTT
CASSQGDRSNSPLHF
>TRBJ2-7|TRBD2|TRBV5-4|once
TGTGCCAGCAGCTCGCCCGGGACTAGCGCTTACGAGCAGTACTTC
CASSSPGTSAYEQYF
>TRBJ2-1|TRBD1|TRBV11-3|-
TGTGCCAGCAGCCCTCAGCCGGGACAGGGTTTTAATGAGCAGTTCTTC
CASSPQPGQGFNEQFF
>TRBJ2-7|-|TRBV28|-
TGTGCCAGCAGTCCCCGGGGGGCGGGCCGCTTCTACGAGCAGTACTTC
CASSPRGAGRFYEQYF
>TRBJ1-1|-|TRBV10-3|-
TGTGCCATCAGCGCTTTAGACACTGAAGCTTTCTTT
CAISALDTEAFF
>TRBJ2-5|TRBD2|TRBV7-9|-
TGTGCCAGCAGCTTGGGACTAGCGGGGCAAGAGACCCAGTACTTC
CASSLGLAGQETQYF
>TRBJ2-5|TRBD2|TRBV5-8|-
TGTGCCAGCAGTGGGAGGGACCAAGAGACCCAGTACTTC
CASSGRDQETQYF
>TRBJ1-6|TRBD1|TRBV11-2|-
TGTGCCAGCAGCTTCCGACAGGGGTCACCCCTCCACTTT
CASSFRQGSPLHF
>TRBJ2-1|-|TRBV19|-
TGTGCCAGTAGTATAGCGGCCGGGAGCTCCTACAATGAGCAGTTCTTC
CASSIAAGSSYNEQFF
>TRBJ1-1|TRBD1|TRBV29-1|-
TGCAGCGGGGGACAGGGGGACACTGAAGCTTTCTTT
CSGGQGDTEAFF
>TRBJ1-1|-|TRBV5-1|-
TGCGCCAGCAGCCCTCAATCAGGGAACACTGAAGCTTTCTTT
CASSPQSGNTEAFF
>TRBJ2-4|-|TRBV7-2|-
TGTGCCAGCAGCTCCATACAGTTAGCCAAAAACATTCAGTACTTC
CASSSIQLAKNIQYF
>TRBJ2-3|-|TRBV20-1|-
TGCAGTGCTAGTGATAGCGGAGGGGGCACAGATACGCAGTATTTT
CSASDSGGGTDTQYF
>TRBJ1-5|-|TRBV19|-
TGTGCCAGTAGTCCCCCCCGGGGGGCGCCGAGCAATCAGCCCCAGCATTTT
CASSPPRGAPSNQPQHF
>TRBJ1-2|-|TRBV10-3|-
TGTGCCATCAGTGGGAGTAACTATGGCTACACCTTC
CAISGSNYGYTF
>TRBJ2-3|-|TRBV5-1|-
TGCGCCAGCAGCTTGAAGGGCAGGGCGAGCGCCACGACGTCTAGCACAGATACGCAGTATTTT
CASSLKGRASATTSSTDTQYF
>TRBJ2-5|TRBD2|TRBV5-4|-
TGTGCCAGCAGTCGGGGGGGCCAAGAGACCCAGTACTTC
CASSRGGQETQYF
>TRBJ2-5|TRBD2|TRBV7-9|few
TGTGCCAGCAGCTGGGGACTAGCGGGCTGGGAGACCCAGTACTTC
CASSWGLAGWETQYF
>TRBJ1-2|TRBD1|TRBV5-1|-
TGCGCCAGCAGCTTGGAAGGGACAGTTAGCTATGGCTACACCTTC
CASSLEGTVSYGYTF
>TRBJ1-3|TRBD1|TRBV9|-
TGTGCCAGCAAGCCTACAGGGGATGGAAACACCATATATTTT
CASKPTGDGNTIYF
>TRBJ1-4|-|TRBV10-3|-
TGTGCCATCAGTGACTCAGGGTCGGTTAGTGAAAAACTGTTTTTT
CAISDSGSVSEKLFF
>TRBJ2-7|-|TRBV20-1|many
TGCAGTGCTAGTAGCCCGACAGTCGAGCAGTACTTC
CSASSPTVEQYF
>TRBJ2-1|-|TRBV5-4|-
TGTGCCAGCAGCTTGGGAGCAGGGCGACTCAATGAGCAGTTCTTC
CASSLGAGRLNEQFF
>TRBJ1-2|-|TRBV6-5|few
TGTGCCAGCAGTTACTCTCCCAGGGCTGGCTACACCTTC
CASSYSPRAGYTF
>TRBJ2-7|TRBD1|TRBV27|-
TGTGCCAGCAGTTTAGTGTTTGGGACAGGGGATTTGCCCTACGAGCAGTACTTC
CASSLVFGTGDLPYEQYF
>TRBJ1-2|-|TRBV28|-
TGTGCCAGCAGTTTACGGGGAAGATACTATGGCTACACCTTC
CASSLRGRYYGYTF
>TRBJ2-1|-|TRBV3-1/TRBV3-2|-
TGTGCCAGCAGCCCCCGACTGGAGGGAAAGCAGTTCTTC
CASSPRLEGKQFF
>TRBJ1-2|-|TRBV28|-
TGTGCCAGCAGTTTATGGACAGACTATGGCTACACCTTC
CASSLWTDYGYTF
>TRBJ2-3|TRBD2|TRBV5-4|-
TGTGCCAGCAGCCCGGGACTAGCGGGAGGTCCGATCTCTAGCACAGATACGCAGTATTTT
CASSPGLAGGPISSTDTQYF
>TRBJ2-1|TRBD2|TRBV24-1|few
TGTGCCATCGGACTAGCGGGCAATGAGCAGTTCTTC
CAIGLAGNEQFF
>TRBJ2-3|TRBD2|TRBV7-9|-
TGTGCCAGCAGCTTCGCTAGCGGAACGCAGTATTTT
CASSFASGTQYF
>TRBJ1-6|TRBD1|TRBV30|-
TGTGCCTGGAGTCCGGCAGGGGGCTTTGCTTCACCCCTCCACTTT
CAWSPAGGFASPLHF
>TRBJ2-7|TRBD2|TRBV19|-
TGTGCCAGTAGTATTTGGAGCGGGGGGACCTACGAGCAGTACTTC
CASSIWSGGTYEQYF
>TRBJ2-5|-|TRBV7-9|-
TGTGCCAGCAGCCCCCAACAGGGATCGGAGACCCAGTACTTC
CASSPQQGSETQYF
>TRBJ2-5|-|TRBV30|-
TGTGCCTGGAGTGTAACGAGGTCACTTCAAGAGACCCAGTACTTC
CAWSVTRSLQETQYF
>TRBJ2-2|TRBD2|TRBV5-1|-
TGCGCCAGCAGCCGTCCGGGGGGAGACACCGGGGAGCTGTTTTTT
CASSRPGGDTGELFF
>TRBJ2-1|TRBD2|TRBV28|-
TGTGCCAGCAGTTTGACTAGCGGGAGCAATGAGCAGTTCTTC
CASSLTSGSNEQFF
>TRBJ2-7|TRBD2|TRBV7-2|once
TGTGCCAGCAGCCTTTCCTTAGCGGGAGGGGGCGAGCAGTACTTC
CASSLSLAGGGEQYF
>TRBJ1-4|-|TRBV27|-
TGTGCCAGCAGTTTTGGAGTTTTGAATGAAAAACTGTTTTTT
CASSFGVLNEKLFF